This TCR beta chain was obtained from a study of blood T cell repertoires in COVID-19. CDR3 length: 16 amino acids. V shed 2 bases and J 8 bases; nucleotides not matched to a gene: 10. Germline V gene lookup returns CDR1 LNHDA and CDR2 SQIVND (reference sequence). Libraries were prepared by immunoSEQ multiplex PCR; TCRdb keeps only in-frame clonotypes and omits some of them. This table holds about 50,000 clones, around 83% found once. The TCR sequence derives from a man aged 40-55 years with active COVID-19. The sequenced material came from peripheral blood. The gene calls are TRBV19 and TRBJ1-4; TRBD1 matches at 8 bases. CDR3 DNA sequence: TGTGCCAGTAGTATAAGCAGGGGGCCCGCGCGGGAAAAACTGTTTTTT. Protein sequence: CASSISRGPAREKLFF.